These 9 T cell receptor beta chains were sequenced from one sample in a study of blood T cell repertoires in COVID-19. Assay used: immunoSEQ multiplex PCR; TCRdb lists only in-frame clones, some missing. Here the sample spans 150,000 to 200,000 clones, 82% being singletons. The specimen sequenced was PBMCs or T cells enriched from blood (not recorded which). Receptors were obtained from a man between 60 and 75 years old who had recovered from COVID-19.

This chain connects TRBV18 to TRBJ1-5; TRBD1 aligns across 8 bases. The V segment lost 3 bases and the J segment 3 bases; nucleotides outside the gene matches: 4. The CDR3 spans 15 residues. Germline V lookup: CDR1 KGHSH, CDR2 LQKENI. This CDR3 reads CASSPSQGVNQPQHF. CDR3 sequence (DNA): TGTGCCAGCTCACCTTCACAGGGGGTCAATCAGCCCCAGCATTTT.

The CDR3 sequence is CASSRTSGIYEQYF. DNA of the CDR3: TGTGCCAGCAGCCGAACTAGCGGGATCTACGAGCAGTACTTC. V and J are TRBV12-1 and TRBJ2-7; TRBD2 was called by the table and not checked on the DNA. TRBV12-1 is a documented pseudogene. The CDR3 has 14 residues.

The rearrangement uses TRBV5-6 and TRBJ1-4, with D possibly matching TRBD1 (6 bases). This CDR3 has 14 amino acids. Trimming took off 2 bases at V and 4 bases at J, with 9 bases between the two ends. Germline V lookup: CDR1 SGHDT, CDR2 YYEEEE. CDR3 sequence reads: CASSLGGINEKLFF. CDR3 nucleotides: TGTGCCAGCAGCTTAGGGGGAATTAATGAAAAACTGTTTTTT. The whole variable domain, filled in from reference TRBV5-6 and TRBJ1-4, reads DAGVTQSPTHLIKTRGQQVTLRCSPKSGHDTVSWYQQALGQGPQFIFQYYEEEERQRGNFPDRFSGHQFPNYSSELNVNALLLGDSALYLCASSLGGINEKLFFGSGTQLSVL.

This sequence joins TRBV9 and TRBJ2-7; 8 bases fit TRBD1. The trim removed 4 bases at V and 2 bases at J, leaving 5 bases unmatched. Germline-derived CDR1 and CDR2 are SGDLS and YYNGEE. CDR3 length: 14 amino acids. Here the CDR3 DNA reads TGTGCCAGCAGCCTCGGGACAGGTACCTACGAGCAGTACTTC. The encoded protein is CASSLGTGTYEQYF.

CDR3: CASSHNPGNGELFF. CDR3 nucleotide sequence: TGTGCCAGCAGCCACAATCCGGGTAACGGGGAGCTGTTTTTT. The rearrangement links TRBV7-2 to TRBJ2-2, with D uncertain. CDR1 SGHTA and CDR2 FQGNSA come from the germline V gene. The V end was cut by 5 bases, the J end by 7 bases, with 14 bases between. This CDR3 contains 14 residues.

This chain joins TRBV10-3 and TRBJ2-2; TRBD1 might be the D (5 bases). The V and J ends lost 3 bases and 2 bases respectively, with 13 bases between them. Germline V gene sequence: CDR1 ENHRY, CDR2 SYGVKD. CDR3 length equals 16 residues. CDR3 coding DNA: TGTGCCATCAGTGACGCGTGGCAGGGCAACACCGGGGAGCTGTTTTTT. As protein: CAISDAWQGNTGELFF.

The chain is built from TRBV2 and TRBJ1-6; D may be TRBD1 (5 bases). This CDR3 contains 15 residues. The V and J ends lost 6 bases and 6 bases respectively, with 15 bases between them. Germline-derived CDR1 and CDR2 are SNHLY and FYNNEI. The CDR3 here is CASRGGTASNSPLHF. The CDR3 DNA reads TGTGCCAGCAGGGGGGGGACGGCCTCTAATTCACCCCTCCACTTT.

This clone has only one observation. V usage is TRBV18 and J usage is TRBJ1-3; D uncertain. This CDR3 spans 14 amino acids. Germline CDR1 is KGHSH and CDR2 is LQKENI. V was trimmed by 2 bases and J by 0 bases, leaving 5 bases between them. The DNA for the CDR3 is TGTGCCAGCTCACCAGTAGTCTCTGGAAACACCATATATTTT. Its protein product is CASSPVVSGNTIYF.

V usage is TRBV12-3 or TRBV12-4 and J usage is TRBJ1-1; perhaps TRBD1 as D (5 bases). V was trimmed by 8 bases and J by 8 bases, leaving 12 bases between them. This CDR3 contains 11 residues. The DNA for the CDR3 is TGTGCCAGCCAAGGGGCTTCCGAAGCTTTCTTT. Encoded protein: CASQGASEAFF.